This T cell receptor (beta chain) is from a study of T cell responses to AZD1222 COVID-19 vaccine. Whole-study findings and limits: Among those given AZD1222, only 6 or 7 were seropositive at baseline. Unmutated variant regions are reportedly targeted by nearly half of spike-specific TCRs. White British people made up most donors, females outnumbered males, and clonal diversity was possibly underestimated.

Libraries were prepared by immunoSEQ multiplex PCR; TCRdb keeps only in-frame clonotypes and omits some of them. Counted here are about 200,000 clones, approximately 91% occurring once; the ten biggest clones make up roughly 3.5%. V lost 0 bases to trimming and J lost 3 bases, with 12 bases between them. This CDR3 has 15 amino acids. The V gene's germline CDR1 is SGHAT and CDR2 FQNNGV. Concerning this clone itself: What it binds is unknown.

The sequences come from peripheral blood, collected 28 days after the second AZD1222 dose. The clonotype comes from an adult who received the AZD1222 COVID-19 vaccine. The chain recombines TRBV11-2 with TRBJ2-7; D uncertain. CDR3 DNA sequence: TGTGCCAGCAGCTTAGACACCCACAACTTCTACGAGCAGTACTTC. Translated: CASSLDTHNFYEQYF.